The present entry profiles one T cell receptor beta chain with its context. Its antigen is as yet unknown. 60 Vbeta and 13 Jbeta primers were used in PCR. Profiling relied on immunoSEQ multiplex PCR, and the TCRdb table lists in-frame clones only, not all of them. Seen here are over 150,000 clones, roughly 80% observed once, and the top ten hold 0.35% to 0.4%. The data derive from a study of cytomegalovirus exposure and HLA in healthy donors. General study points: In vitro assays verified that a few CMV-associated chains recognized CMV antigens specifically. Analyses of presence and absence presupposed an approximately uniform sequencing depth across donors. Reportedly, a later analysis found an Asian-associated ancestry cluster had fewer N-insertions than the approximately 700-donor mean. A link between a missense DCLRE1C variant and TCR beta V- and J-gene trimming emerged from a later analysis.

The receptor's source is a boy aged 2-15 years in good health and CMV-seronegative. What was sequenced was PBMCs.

The CDR3 region has the DNA TGTGCCAGCAGTTTAGGAGTTATCCCCTACGAGCAGTACTTC. This translates into CASSLGVIPYEQYF. This sequence joins TRBV28 and TRBJ2-7; D gene ambiguous. V was shortened by 2 bases and J by 2 bases, with 10 bases between the two germline ends. Per germline, CDR1 MDHEN and CDR2 SYDVKM. The CDR3 runs to 14 residues.